Described below is a single T cell receptor (beta chain) sequence and its context. These data come from a study of blood T cell repertoires in COVID-19. CDR3 length equals 16 residues. J gave up 0 bases and V 3 bases, and 7 bases lay outside the gene matches. The germline V gene has CDR1 KGHSH and CDR2 LQKENI. Some clones are missing from TCRdb's copy, which holds only in-frame ones; the method was immunoSEQ multiplex PCR. Here the sample spans some 50,000 clones, around 83% being singletons. The rearrangement joins TRBV18 to TRBJ2-7, with 8 bases matching TRBD2. The receptor's source is a woman between 45 and 65 years old who had recovered from COVID-19. Sequencing was performed on PBMCs or T cells enriched from blood (not recorded which). The CDR3 region is CASSPPLAESSYEQYF. The CDR3 nucleotides are TGTGCCAGCTCACCTCCACTAGCGGAGAGCTCCTACGAGCAGTACTTC.